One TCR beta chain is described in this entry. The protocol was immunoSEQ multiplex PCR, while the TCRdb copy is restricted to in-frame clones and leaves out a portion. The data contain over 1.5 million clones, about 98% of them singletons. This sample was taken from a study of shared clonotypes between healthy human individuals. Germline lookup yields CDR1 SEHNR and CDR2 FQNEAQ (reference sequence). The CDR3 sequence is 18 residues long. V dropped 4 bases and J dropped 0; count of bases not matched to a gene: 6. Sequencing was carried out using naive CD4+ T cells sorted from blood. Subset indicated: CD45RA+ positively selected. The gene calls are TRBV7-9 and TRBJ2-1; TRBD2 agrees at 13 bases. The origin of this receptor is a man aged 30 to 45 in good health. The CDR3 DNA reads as TGTGCCAGCAGCTCGGGACTAGCGGGGCCAAGCTCCTACAATGAGCAGTTCTTC. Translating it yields CASSSGLAGPSSYNEQFF.